A selection of T cell receptor beta chains follows, all from one sample in a study of T-cell reconstitution after alpha-beta-depleted transplantation in children. MiXCR, run by TCRdb on the PCR reads, gives a single entry per CDR3 protein. Of some 200,000 distinct CDR3 sequences in the sample, 5% to 7.5% were seen once. Sample: PBMCs, taken before TCRalphabeta/CD19-depleted stem cell transplant. These receptors originate from a girl less than two years old with combined immunodeficiency, due to receive a stem cell transplant. CDR3s include the opening cysteine and the closing phenylalanine or tryptophan. The order of the fields is CDR3 DNA, CDR3 protein, V gene, D gene, J gene, clone size. The D gene is left open where the match is weak. Size is omitted from some rows. Given values are once, few, many or a class for expanded clones.

cdr3_nt: TGCGCCAGCAGCCAATATCTGACAGGGGCCCTGAACACTGAAGCTTTCTTT
cdr3_aa: CASSQYLTGALNTEAFF
v_call: TRBV4-3
d_call: TRBD1
j_call: TRBJ1-1
clone_size: NA

cdr3_nt: TGTGCCAGCAGTTACTCGGAACAGTCGGGACTAGCGGGAAACTACGAGCAGTACTTC
cdr3_aa: CASSYSEQSGLAGNYEQYF
v_call: TRBV6-2/TRBV6-3
d_call: TRBD2
j_call: TRBJ2-7
clone_size: NA

cdr3_nt: TGCGCCAGCAGCCAAGTGGCGGTCGGGACATTGAATGGAAACACCATATATTTT
cdr3_aa: CASSQVAVGTLNGNTIYF
v_call: TRBV4-3
d_call: NA
j_call: TRBJ1-3
clone_size: NA

cdr3_nt: TGCAGTGCTTCTAGCGGGGGGGCGCGGGAGCAGTTCTTC
cdr3_aa: CSASSGGAREQFF
v_call: TRBV20-1
d_call: TRBD2
j_call: TRBJ2-1
clone_size: many

cdr3_nt: TGTGCCAGCAGCTTAGTTTATTACATCCTACGCACCGGGGAGCTGTTTTTT
cdr3_aa: CASSLVYYILRTGELFF
v_call: TRBV7-8
d_call: NA
j_call: TRBJ2-2
clone_size: many

cdr3_nt: TGTGCCAGCAGCCAGGGGTGGGCTACTTCACCCCTCCACTTT
cdr3_aa: CASSQGWATSPLHF
v_call: TRBV7-9
d_call: NA
j_call: TRBJ1-6
clone_size: few

cdr3_nt: TGCAGCGTTGAAGTAGGAGGGGCTGTCGAGCAGTACTTC
cdr3_aa: CSVEVGGAVEQYF
v_call: TRBV29-1
d_call: NA
j_call: TRBJ2-7
clone_size: many

cdr3_nt: TGCAGCGTGGAACGTTCCGTCCCACCGAACGTCGGTGGCTACACCTTC
cdr3_aa: CSVERSVPPNVGGYTF
v_call: TRBV29-1
d_call: NA
j_call: TRBJ1-2
clone_size: many

cdr3_nt: TGTGCCAGCAGTGAATGGGGGACAGGGCCCACCTACGAGCAGTACTTC
cdr3_aa: CASSEWGTGPTYEQYF
v_call: TRBV25-1
d_call: TRBD1
j_call: TRBJ2-7
clone_size: few

cdr3_nt: TGTGCCAGCAGCAAGTCCCGGACAGCCTCCAAAAACATTCAGTACTTC
cdr3_aa: CASSKSRTASKNIQYF
v_call: TRBV21-1
d_call: NA
j_call: TRBJ2-4
clone_size: many

cdr3_nt: TGCAGCGCTTGGCCCCCGGGCCGGACCAGCACAGATACGCAGTATTTT
cdr3_aa: CSAWPPGRTSTDTQYF
v_call: TRBV29-1
d_call: NA
j_call: TRBJ2-3
clone_size: many

cdr3_nt: TGTGCCAGCAGTAGCACCAGAGGAGGGCCAATGCGAGCCTACGAGCAGTACTTC
cdr3_aa: CASSSTRGGPMRAYEQYF
v_call: TRBV2
d_call: NA
j_call: TRBJ2-7
clone_size: few

cdr3_nt: TGTGCCAGCAGTTTATCGGGACTCCGGGCGGGGAACTATGGCTACACCTTC
cdr3_aa: CASSLSGLRAGNYGYTF
v_call: TRBV27
d_call: NA
j_call: TRBJ1-2
clone_size: many

cdr3_nt: TGTGCCAGCAGCTCAGGAGACGGGGGGCGCTCCTACGAGCAGTACTTC
cdr3_aa: CASSSGDGGRSYEQYF
v_call: TRBV7-8
d_call: NA
j_call: TRBJ2-7
clone_size: many